The following is a T cell receptor beta chain sequence with its context. TCRdb re-called the 5' RACE reads through MiXCR, storing one row per CDR3 protein. The repertoire holds about 8,300 distinct CDR3 sequences, with 40% to 65% as singletons. Per the germline V gene, CDR1 is SGHTA and CDR2 is FQGTGA. J gave up 7 bases and V 6 bases, and 9 bases lay outside the gene matches. The CDR3 covers 14 residues. The chain is built from TRBV7-3 and TRBJ1-1; 9 bases are a match to TRBD1. The sequence derives from a female donor with breast cancer. The sample taken for sequencing was memory CD4+ T cells sorted from a lymph node. Subset here: memory CD4+ T cells, CD4+CD45RO+CD25-. This CDR3 reads CASRKQGADGEAFF. CDR3 sequence (DNA): TGTGCCAGCAGAAAACAGGGGGCCGACGGTGAAGCTTTCTTT.